A selection of T cell receptor beta chains follows, all from one sample in a study of blood T cells in healthy people across ages. Via MiXCR, TCRdb re-called the 5' RACE reads, giving one row per CDR3 protein. Found here are 850,000 or so distinct CDR3 sequences, about 28% of them singletons; the top ten hold around 15%. The specimen sequenced was blood. The receptors here all came from a woman of 80 years or more in good health. The CDR3 runs from the conserved cysteine through the conserved F or W. The D gene is left open where the match is weak. Expanded clones are given a class, and other clones once, few, many or no size at all.

d_gene	abundance	j_gene	v_gene	CDR3aa	CDR3nt
NA	few	TRBJ1-2	TRBV27	CASGSGDNYGYTF	TGTGCCAGCGGGAGCGGGGACAACTATGGCTACACCTTC
NA	NA	TRBJ1-1	TRBV2	CASIRTAENTGAFF	TGTGCCAGCATCCGGACCGCGGAGAACACTGGAGCTTTCTTT
NA	NA	TRBJ2-5	TRBV12-3/TRBV12-4	CASRSSGFGHYF	TGTGCCAGCAGATCCTCAGGGTTTGGGCACTACTTC
NA	NA	TRBJ2-2	TRBV20-1	CSASPGRKTGELFF	TGCAGTGCTAGTCCAGGGCGTAAAACCGGGGAGCTGTTTTTT
TRBD2	NA	TRBJ2-3	TRBV20-1	CSAKSGGGTDTQYF	TGCAGTGCTAAGAGCGGGGGTGGCACAGATACGCAGTATTTT
NA	NA	TRBJ2-7	TRBV15	CATSRGPAQAYEQYF	TGTGCCACCAGCAGAGGGCCGGCCCAGGCCTACGAGCAGTACTTC
TRBD2	NA	TRBJ2-1	TRBV7-9	CASSLQRGGHNEQFF	TGTGCCAGCAGCTTACAGCGGGGGGGACACAATGAGCAGTTCTTC
NA	few	TRBJ1-1	TRBV3-1	CASSGTTEAFF	TGTGCCAGCAGCGGTACAACTGAAGCTTTCTTT
NA	NA	TRBJ2-1	TRBV2	CASNLGTSYNEQFF	TGTGCCAGCAATTTAGGGACCTCGTACAATGAGCAGTTCTTC
NA	many	TRBJ2-7	TRBV20-1	CSAPTEKRASYEQYF	TGCAGTGCTCCCACTGAAAAGCGGGCCTCCTACGAGCAGTACTTC
TRBD1	NA	TRBJ1-5	TRBV18	CANSPGGQPQHF	TGTGCCAACTCACCAGGGGGTCAGCCCCAGCATTTT
NA	many	TRBJ2-7	TRBV28	CASTPTASYEQYF	TGTGCCAGCACCCCAACAGCCTCCTACGAGCAGTACTTC
TRBD1	NA	TRBJ2-4	TRBV28	CASSLAGQGTNIQYF	TGTGCCAGCAGTTTAGCGGGACAGGGTACAAACATTCAGTACTTC
NA	many	TRBJ1-2	TRBV3-1	CASSQRSYGYTF	TGTGCCAGCAGTCAGAGATCCTATGGCTACACCTTC
TRBD1	NA	TRBJ1-1	TRBV6-5	CASTPGQMNTEAFF	TGTGCCAGCACCCCGGGACAGATGAACACTGAAGCTTTCTTT
NA	NA	TRBJ2-5	TRBV27	CANSHRDGGQYF	TGTGCCAACAGTCACAGGGATGGAGGGCAGTACTTC
TRBD1	NA	TRBJ2-5	TRBV7-2	CAGSPDRGLETQYF	TGTGCCGGCAGCCCTGACAGGGGGCTTGAGACCCAGTACTTC
NA	few	TRBJ1-1	TRBV5-1	CASSLGTRVRGNTEAFF	TGCGCCAGCAGCTTGGGGACCAGGGTACGGGGGAACACTGAAGCTTTCTTT
NA	NA	TRBJ2-4	TRBV7-9	CASSSPRETAIF	TGTGCCAGCAGCTCACCCCGAGAGACAGCGATCTTC
TRBD1	many	TRBJ1-2	TRBV20-1	CSARPGQGVYGYTF	TGCAGTGCTAGGCCGGGACAGGGGGTCTATGGCTACACCTTC
TRBD1	NA	TRBJ2-3	TRBV20-1	CSARGQGHGTDTQYF	TGCAGTGCTAGAGGACAGGGGCATGGGACAGATACGCAGTATTTT
TRBD2	NA	TRBJ2-5	TRBV3-1	CASSQFSGGARYNGQYF	TGTGCCAGCAGCCAATTCAGCGGGGGGGCAAGATACAATGGGCAGTACTTC
NA	many	TRBJ1-5	TRBV2	CASSPRHHSNQPQHF	TGTGCCAGCAGCCCAAGACATCATAGCAATCAGCCCCAGCATTTT
NA	few	TRBJ1-6	TRBV5-1	CASSLDSGRNSPLHF	TGCGCCAGCAGCTTGGATTCAGGGCGTAATTCACCCCTCCACTTT
NA	many	TRBJ2-4	TRBV27	CALFGPPAKNIQYF	TGTGCCCTCTTTGGCCCGCCGGCCAAAAACATTCAGTACTTC
NA	many	TRBJ2-7	TRBV7-2	CASSFTGVEQYF	TGTGCCAGCAGCTTCACCGGGGTCGAGCAGTACTTC
NA	many	TRBJ2-7	TRBV7-2	CASSLLGDQIKYEQYF	TGTGCCAGCAGCCTTTTAGGGGACCAAATCAAATACGAGCAGTACTTC
NA	many	TRBJ2-3	TRBV20-1	CSAADRTGFTDTQYF	TGCAGTGCTGCCGATAGAACGGGTTTCACAGATACGCAGTATTTT
TRBD2	NA	TRBJ2-1	TRBV24-1	CATRGLANYNEQFF	TGTGCCACCAGAGGACTAGCAAACTACAATGAGCAGTTCTTC
NA	once	TRBJ2-5	TRBV27	CASSLGSQRETQYF	TGTGCCAGCAGCTTGGGGTCTCAGCGGGAGACCCAGTACTTC
TRBD1	NA	TRBJ1-2	TRBV20-1	CSAGDRVRDGYTF	TGCAGTGCGGGGGACAGGGTCCGGGATGGCTACACCTTC
TRBD1	few	TRBJ1-1	TRBV5-1	CASSLGAGGSTEAFF	TGCGCCAGCAGCTTGGGGGCAGGGGGTAGCACTGAAGCTTTCTTT
NA	NA	TRBJ2-1	TRBV24-1	CATSDIVRNEQFF	TGTGCCACCAGTGACATAGTAAGGAACGAGCAGTTCTTC
NA	many	TRBJ2-3	TRBV27	CASSLVGGTQPTDTQYF	TGTGCCAGCAGTTTGGTGGGAGGTACCCAGCCCACAGATACGCAGTATTTT
NA	few	TRBJ2-6	TRBV27	CASSLGQFRSGANVLTF	TGTGCCAGCAGTTTAGGACAGTTCCGCTCTGGGGCCAACGTCCTGACTTTC
NA	NA	TRBJ1-5	TRBV28	CASKYSNQPQHF	TGTGCCAGCAAGTATAGCAATCAGCCCCAGCATTTT